This section outlines one T cell receptor beta chain sequence together with its context. Other DNA sequences in this sample translate to the same CDR3. The data derive from a study of blood T cell repertoires in COVID-19. Study summary: T cells, B-cell-depleted T cells, or PBMCs provided the cDNA or gDNA that served as material.

With V trimmed by 4 bases and J by 4 bases, 3 bases remained unmatched. The CDR3 runs to 14 residues. From germline, CDR1 is SGHAT and CDR2 FQNNGV. Method: immunoSEQ multiplex PCR; TCRdb's copy keeps in-frame clones and lacks some. The sample records about 180,000 clones, 80% to 90% being singletons. The source material was peripheral blood. The chain carries TRBV11-2 and TRBJ1-1, with 10 bases fitting TRBD1. This clonotype was sampled from a man between 45 and 60 years old with active or convalescent COVID-19. The CDR3 coding sequence is TGTGCCAGCAGCTCGGGACAGGGGTCCACTGAAGCTTTCTTT. This sequence encodes CASSSGQGSTEAFF.